These T cell receptor beta chains were read from a single sample in a study of T cells in Graves' hyperthyroidism and ophthalmopathy. One entry per CDR3 protein results from TCRdb running MiXCR on the multiplex PCR reads. Here the sample spans around 350,000 distinct CDR3 sequences, around 15% being singletons. The sample consisted of blood. The receptors were gathered from a woman aged 55-70 years with Graves' ophthalmopathy. The CDR3 runs from the conserved cysteine through the conserved F or W. A D gene is named only where the DNA matches it firmly. Clone size is given for some rows only: seen once, a few or many times, or a class if the clone is expanded.

J: TRBJ2-1; length: 24; size: -; V: TRBV5-1; D: -; CDR3: CASTNQTSMYLCASSPAGDNEQFF; DNA: -
J: TRBJ1-5; length: 14; size: many; V: TRBV27; D: TRBD1; CDR3: CASSLRGSNQPQHF; DNA: TGTGCCAGCAGCCTCAGGGGGAGCAATCAGCCCCAGCATTTT
J: TRBJ2-5; length: 14; size: many; V: TRBV30; D: -; CDR3: CAWSPPGFQETQYF; DNA: TGTGCCTGGAGCCCCCCCGGCTTCCAAGAGACCCAGTACTTC
J: TRBJ1-5; length: 14; size: many; V: TRBV6-1; D: -; CDR3: CASSLDRDYQPQHF; DNA: TGTGCCAGCAGTTTAGACAGAGACTATCAGCCCCAGCATTTT
J: TRBJ2-2; length: 15; size: many; V: TRBV12-3/TRBV12-4; D: -; CDR3: CASSQKGSNTGELFF; DNA: TGTGCCAGCAGCCAGAAGGGGTCGAACACCGGGGAGCTGTTTTTT
J: TRBJ1-5; length: 16; size: few; V: TRBV5-4; D: -; CDR3: CASSLGGRGSSQPQHF; DNA: TGTGCCAGCAGTTTAGGCGGGAGGGGTAGCAGTCAGCCCCAGCATTTT
J: TRBJ1-1; length: 12; size: many; V: TRBV3-1; D: -; CDR3: CASSHSGARAFF; DNA: TGTGCCAGCAGCCACTCAGGGGCGCGTGCTTTCTTT
J: TRBJ1-4; length: 16; size: -; V: TRBV5-6; D: -; CDR3: CASSSLATETNEKLFF; DNA: TGTGCCAGCAGCTCCTTGGCGACAGAGACTAATGAAAAACTGTTTTTT
J: TRBJ2-2; length: 17; size: many; V: TRBV12-3/TRBV12-4; D: TRBD2; CDR3: CASSITLGGGNTGELFF; DNA: TGTGCCAGCAGTATCACTCTGGGGGGGGGTAACACCGGGGAGCTGTTTTTT
J: TRBJ1-1; length: 13; size: many; V: TRBV6-1; D: -; CDR3: CASSRRVSTEAFF; DNA: TGTGCCAGCAGTCGCAGGGTGAGCACTGAAGCTTTCTTT
J: TRBJ1-4; length: 12; size: -; V: TRBV28; D: -; CDR3: CASKGPNEKLFF; DNA: TGTGCCAGCAAAGGGCCTAATGAAAAACTGTTTTTT
J: TRBJ1-2; length: 14; size: many; V: TRBV27; D: -; CDR3: CASRVTASNYGYTF; DNA: TGTGCCAGCAGGGTGACGGCTTCTAACTATGGCTACACCTTC
J: TRBJ2-4; length: 17; size: many; V: TRBV3-1; D: TRBD1; CDR3: CASSQTGTGLAKNIQYF; DNA: TGTGCCAGCAGCCAAACCGGGACAGGACTAGCCAAAAACATTCAGTACTTC
J: TRBJ2-7; length: 15; size: many; V: TRBV20-1; D: TRBD1; CDR3: CSARVIGQEAYEQYF; DNA: TGCAGTGCTAGAGTAATAGGACAGGAAGCGTACGAGCAGTACTTC
J: TRBJ2-7; length: 13; size: few; V: TRBV5-1; D: -; CDR3: CASSLGDPYEQYF; DNA: TGCGCCAGCAGCTTAGGCGACCCCTACGAGCAGTACTTC
J: TRBJ1-6; length: 14; size: many; V: TRBV5-1; D: -; CDR3: CASSFRGDNSPLHF; DNA: TGCGCCAGCAGCTTCCGGGGGGACAATTCACCCCTCCACTTT
J: TRBJ2-5; length: 16; size: -; V: TRBV27; D: TRBD2; CDR3: CASSSRLAGEGETQYF; DNA: TGTGCCAGCAGCTCCAGGTTAGCGGGAGAGGGTGAGACCCAGTACTTC
J: TRBJ1-5; length: 17; size: many; V: TRBV4-1; D: TRBD1; CDR3: CASSQEGDSYSNQPQHF; DNA: TGCGCCAGCAGCCAAGAAGGGGACAGCTATAGCAATCAGCCCCAGCATTTT
J: TRBJ2-5; length: 18; size: many; V: TRBV28; D: TRBD1; CDR3: CASSVLPAGTGGGETQYF; DNA: TGTGCCAGCAGTGTTCTCCCTGCCGGGACAGGGGGCGGAGAGACCCAGTACTTC
J: TRBJ2-3; length: 13; size: -; V: TRBV28; D: -; CDR3: CASNGGRSDTQYF; DNA: TGTGCCAGCAACGGGGGGCGGTCGGATACGCAGTATTTT
J: TRBJ2-1; length: 11; size: -; V: TRBV2; D: -; CDR3: CASGLYNEQFF; DNA: TGTGCCAGCGGGTTATACAATGAGCAGTTCTTC
J: TRBJ1-1; length: 13; size: many; V: TRBV11-2; D: TRBD1; CDR3: CASSSGQTTEAFF; DNA: TGTGCCAGCAGCTCGGGACAGACCACTGAAGCTTTCTTT
J: TRBJ2-1; length: 16; size: few; V: TRBV6-5; D: TRBD1; CDR3: CASSYRDSVTYNEQFF; DNA: TGTGCCAGCAGTTACCGGGACAGCGTAACCTACAATGAGCAGTTCTTC
J: TRBJ2-3; length: 13; size: many; V: TRBV29-1; D: -; CDR3: CSGAKGGTDTQYF; DNA: TGCAGCGGCGCTAAGGGGGGGACAGATACGCAGTATTTT
J: TRBJ1-1; length: 15; size: many; V: TRBV12-3/TRBV12-4; D: TRBD1; CDR3: CAGSPQGQMNTEAFF; DNA: TGTGCCGGCAGTCCCCAGGGACAGATGAACACTGAAGCTTTCTTT
J: TRBJ2-3; length: 15; size: few; V: TRBV19; D: TRBD2; CDR3: CASSMQRGRTDTQYF; DNA: TGTGCCAGTAGTATGCAGCGGGGGCGCACAGATACGCAGTATTTT
J: TRBJ2-1; length: 15; size: -; V: TRBV7-9; D: TRBD2; CDR3: CASSSTSGINNEQFF; DNA: TGTGCCAGCAGCTCCACTAGCGGGATTAACAATGAGCAGTTCTTC
J: TRBJ1-1; length: 14; size: many; V: TRBV29-1; D: TRBD1; CDR3: CSVQIQGARTEAFF; DNA: TGCAGCGTTCAAATACAGGGGGCGCGGACTGAAGCTTTCTTT
J: TRBJ2-2; length: 16; size: many; V: TRBV5-1; D: TRBD2; CDR3: CASSLLASGNTGELFF; DNA: TGCGCCAGCAGCTTGTTAGCTAGCGGGAACACCGGGGAGCTGTTTTTT
J: TRBJ1-1; length: 15; size: -; V: TRBV18; D: TRBD1; CDR3: CVSPPRDRGNTEAFF; DNA: TGTGTCAGCCCACCACGGGACAGGGGAAACACTGAAGCTTTCTTT
J: TRBJ2-5; length: 15; size: many; V: TRBV7-9; D: TRBD1; CDR3: CASAPRGQPTETQYF; DNA: TGTGCCAGCGCCCCCAGGGGACAGCCAACGGAGACCCAGTACTTC
J: TRBJ2-1; length: 15; size: -; V: TRBV7-2; D: -; CDR3: CASSSPTARKNEQFF; DNA: TGTGCCAGCAGCTCGCCAACAGCCCGTAAAAATGAGCAGTTCTTC
J: TRBJ2-1; length: 21; size: many; V: TRBV28; D: -; CDR3: CASSLSPLAALKSLANNEQFF; DNA: TGTGCCAGCAGTTTATCCCCTCTGGCGGCCCTAAAGAGTCTAGCTAACAATGAGCAGTTCTTC
J: TRBJ2-3; length: 14; size: many; V: TRBV20-1; D: TRBD2; CDR3: CSARVGTITDTQYF; DNA: TGCAGTGCTAGAGTGGGGACTATCACAGATACGCAGTATTTT
J: TRBJ1-5; length: 14; size: many; V: TRBV2; D: -; CDR3: CASKRDGDNQPQHF; DNA: TGTGCCAGCAAACGGGACGGTGACAATCAGCCCCAGCATTTT
J: TRBJ2-3; length: 15; size: -; V: TRBV20-1; D: TRBD2; CDR3: CSAREGTSGTDTQYF; DNA: TGCAGTGCTAGAGAGGGGACTAGCGGTACAGATACGCAGTATTTT
J: TRBJ2-7; length: 15; size: many; V: TRBV5-1; D: TRBD1; CDR3: CASSYSQGQGVEQYF; DNA: TGCGCCAGCAGCTACTCTCAGGGACAGGGGGTCGAGCAGTACTTC
J: TRBJ2-4; length: 15; size: -; V: TRBV3-1; D: -; CDR3: CASSQNNLAGDIQYF; DNA: TGTGCCAGCAGCCAAAATAACCTCGCAGGGGACATTCAGTACTTC
J: TRBJ1-1; length: 13; size: -; V: TRBV20-1; D: TRBD1; CDR3: CSASLTGGTEAFF; DNA: TGCAGTGCTAGTCTGACAGGGGGCACTGAAGCTTTCTTT
J: TRBJ2-3; length: 16; size: -; V: TRBV24-1; D: TRBD2; CDR3: CAASDQLAGSTDTQYF; DNA: TGTGCCGCCAGTGATCAGCTAGCGGGGAGCACAGATACGCAGTATTTT
J: TRBJ2-1; length: 13; size: -; V: TRBV18; D: -; CDR3: CASSVSGVNEQFF; DNA: TGTGCCAGCTCAGTTTCAGGGGTGAATGAGCAGTTCTTC
J: TRBJ2-7; length: 15; size: many; V: TRBV7-2; D: -; CDR3: CASSLAVGGAYEQYF; DNA: TGTGCCAGCAGCTTAGCGGTCGGTGGGGCATACGAGCAGTACTTC
J: TRBJ1-1; length: 15; size: -; V: TRBV27; D: -; CDR3: CASSPVTAENTEAFF; DNA: TGTGCCAGCAGCCCAGTGACAGCGGAGAACACTGAAGCTTTCTTT